Listed below are T cell receptor beta chains from one sample, sequenced in a study of blood T cell repertoires in COVID-19. Repertoires were generated with immunoSEQ multiplex PCR, while TCRdb's copy carries only in-frame clones and drops some. The table shows about 160,000 clones, with 90% occurring only once. The specimen sequenced was peripheral blood. These receptors were taken from a man aged 60 to 69 with active or convalescent COVID-19. Both conserved end residues are part of each CDR3. The D gene is left open where the match is weak. For some rows the clone size is stated as once, few or many, or as a class when expanded; others skip it.

D: .
J: TRBJ1-5
V: TRBV18
size: .
DNA: TGTGCCAGCTCACCACTCCCAGGTCAGGGGCCCCAGCATTTT
CDR3: CASSPLPGQGPQHF

D: TRBD2
J: TRBJ2-1
V: TRBV5-1
size: .
DNA: TGCGCCAGCAGCTTCGGGACTAATGACAATGAGCAGTTCTTC
CDR3: CASSFGTNDNEQFF

D: .
J: TRBJ1-5
V: TRBV2
size: .
DNA: TGTGCCAGCAGTTCCGGGAGTAGCAATCAGCCCCAGCATTTT
CDR3: CASSSGSSNQPQHF

D: .
J: TRBJ2-5
V: TRBV20-1
size: once
DNA: TGCAGTGCTAGGCGTCAAGAGACCCAGTACTTC
CDR3: CSARRQETQYF

D: .
J: TRBJ1-4
V: TRBV3-1/TRBV3-2
size: .
DNA: TGTGCCAGCAGCGTTCGACAGGTTACTAATGAAAAACTGTTTTTT
CDR3: CASSVRQVTNEKLFF

D: TRBD2
J: TRBJ2-1
V: TRBV11-2
size: .
DNA: TGTGCCAGCAGCTTAGTTGGCCGAGGGGTAGCGGGTTCCTACAATGAGCAGTTCTTC
CDR3: CASSLVGRGVAGSYNEQFF

D: TRBD2
J: TRBJ2-1
V: TRBV5-1
size: .
DNA: TGCGCCAGCAGCCAAACTAGCGGGAGCTCCTACAATGAGCAGTTCTTC
CDR3: CASSQTSGSSYNEQFF

D: .
J: TRBJ1-5
V: TRBV5-4
size: .
DNA: TGTGCCAGCAGCTTCGAGAATCAGCCCCAGCATTTT
CDR3: CASSFENQPQHF

D: TRBD2
J: TRBJ2-5
V: TRBV24-1
size: .
DNA: TGTGCCACCAGTGACTATGGGACTAGCGGGCGTGAGACCCAGTACTTC
CDR3: CATSDYGTSGRETQYF

D: .
J: TRBJ1-2
V: TRBV7-2
size: .
DNA: TGTGCCAGCAGCCCGATACGGGGTGACAGGAACTATGGCTACACCTTC
CDR3: CASSPIRGDRNYGYTF

D: .
J: TRBJ1-1
V: TRBV28
size: once
DNA: TGTGCCAGCAGTTTAATGCGTCGAGAGAACACTGAAGCTTTCTTT
CDR3: CASSLMRRENTEAFF

D: TRBD2
J: TRBJ2-7
V: TRBV7-2
size: .
DNA: TGTGCCAGCAGCTTATATTTAGCGGGAGGCTCCTACGAGCAGTACTTC
CDR3: CASSLYLAGGSYEQYF

D: TRBD2
J: TRBJ2-1
V: TRBV6-5
size: .
DNA: TGTGCCAGCAGTTCTCTAGCGGGAGTTGGTAATGAGCAGTTCTTC
CDR3: CASSSLAGVGNEQFF

D: .
J: TRBJ1-1
V: TRBV10-3
size: .
DNA: TGTGCCATCAGACAGGCAATGAACACTGAAGCTTTCTTT
CDR3: CAIRQAMNTEAFF

D: .
J: TRBJ2-3
V: TRBV7-9
size: once
DNA: TGTGCCAGCAGCTTAATCGGGAGCACAGATACGCAGTATTTT
CDR3: CASSLIGSTDTQYF

D: .
J: TRBJ2-2
V: TRBV28
size: once
DNA: TGTGCCAGCAGTTTAAAATTCCAGCGGGTGCTGTTTTTT
CDR3: CASSLKFQRVLFF

D: TRBD2
J: TRBJ2-2
V: TRBV9
size: .
DNA: TGTGCCAGCAGCGTTGGCACTAGCGGGGGGACCGGGGAGCTGTTTTTT
CDR3: CASSVGTSGGTGELFF

D: .
J: TRBJ1-6
V: TRBV30
size: few
DNA: TGTGCCTGGAGTAGGGGTGGGGCGTCACCCCTCCACTTT
CDR3: CAWSRGGASPLHF

D: .
J: TRBJ2-5
V: TRBV9
size: .
DNA: TGTGCCAGCAGCGGCGGACTGGGAGAGACCCAGTACTTC
CDR3: CASSGGLGETQYF

D: .
J: TRBJ1-2
V: TRBV4-2
size: few
DNA: TGTGCCAGCAGCCAGACCTCACGCGGGGGGCTTGACTATGGCTACACCTTC
CDR3: CASSQTSRGGLDYGYTF

D: TRBD1
J: TRBJ2-7
V: TRBV5-4
size: .
DNA: TGTGCCAGCAGCTTGGCCGGGACAGGGATTTACGAGCAGTACTTC
CDR3: CASSLAGTGIYEQYF

D: TRBD1
J: TRBJ2-2
V: TRBV7-9
size: few
DNA: TGTGCCAGCAGCACACGAGGGGGCAGAGCCGGGATAGGCAACACCGGGGAGCTGTTTTTT
CDR3: CASSTRGGRAGIGNTGELFF

D: .
J: TRBJ1-2
V: TRBV7-9
size: .
DNA: TGTGCCAGCAGCCCGACAGAAAACTATGGCTACACCTTC
CDR3: CASSPTENYGYTF

D: .
J: TRBJ2-7
V: TRBV27
size: .
DNA: TGTGCCAGCAGTTACCAGTTCCCATCCTACGAGCAGTACTTC
CDR3: CASSYQFPSYEQYF

D: TRBD1
J: TRBJ2-5
V: TRBV5-1
size: .
DNA: TGCGCCAGCAGCTTGGGACAGGGCCACCAAGAGACCCAGTACTTC
CDR3: CASSLGQGHQETQYF

D: .
J: TRBJ1-2
V: TRBV12-3/TRBV12-4
size: .
DNA: TGTGCCAGCCGCTTAAGGGGGTTATACGGCTACACCTTC
CDR3: CASRLRGLYGYTF

D: TRBD1
J: TRBJ1-2
V: TRBV7-9
size: .
DNA: TGTGCCAGCAGCTCCAACGGACAGGGGGCGGCCATGGGGTATGGCTACACCTTC
CDR3: CASSSNGQGAAMGYGYTF

D: TRBD1
J: TRBJ1-5
V: TRBV11-2
size: .
DNA: TGTGCCAGCAGCTTAGGGGTACAGGGGAATCAGCCCCAGCATTTT
CDR3: CASSLGVQGNQPQHF

D: TRBD1
J: TRBJ1-1
V: TRBV5-1
size: .
DNA: TGCGCCAGCAGCGACGGACAGGGGCAGCGATACACTGAAGCTTTCTTT
CDR3: CASSDGQGQRYTEAFF

D: TRBD1
J: TRBJ1-6
V: TRBV5-1
size: .
DNA: TGCGCCAGCAGACAGGGACAGCCTAATTCACCCCTCCACTTT
CDR3: CASRQGQPNSPLHF

D: TRBD2
J: TRBJ2-1
V: TRBV19
size: .
DNA: TGTGCCAGTAGTAATTCTGGACTAGCCAATGAGCAGTTCTTC
CDR3: CASSNSGLANEQFF

D: TRBD1
J: TRBJ1-2
V: TRBV19
size: .
DNA: TGTGCCAGTAGTCCCGGACAGGGGCGCAACTATGGCTACACCTTC
CDR3: CASSPGQGRNYGYTF

D: TRBD1
J: TRBJ2-3
V: TRBV6-5
size: .
DNA: TGTGCCAGCACCAGAGACAGGGTCACAGATACGCAGTATTTT
CDR3: CASTRDRVTDTQYF

D: TRBD1
J: TRBJ2-4
V: TRBV5-1
size: .
DNA: TGCGCCAGCAGCCCCGACAGGGTAGGAAACATTCAGTACTTC
CDR3: CASSPDRVGNIQYF

D: .
J: TRBJ2-3
V: TRBV5-1
size: .
DNA: TGCGCCAGCAGCTTGGGACAACCCACAGATACGCAGTATTTT
CDR3: CASSLGQPTDTQYF